This T cell receptor (beta chain) was identified during a study of OX40 agonist ivuxolimab in advanced cancers. Regarding the study in general: Ivuxolimab was an agonistic, fully human IgG2 monoclonal antibody directed against OX40 (CD134), a costimulatory receptor. Intravenous ivuxolimab was administered to patients every 2 weeks at six dose levels: 0.01, 0.1, 0.3, 1.5, 3 and 10 mg/kg. Among the roughly 52 dose-escalation patients, 19 had hepatocellular carcinoma, roughly 15 melanoma, 9 renal cell carcinoma and 9 head and neck cancer. In the dose-escalation cohort, roughly 80% of patients were male, and the mean age was roughly 60 years, with a range of about 23 to 85. Prior anti-PD-1, anti-PD-L1 or anti-CTLA-4 therapy was permitted, and about two fifths of dose-escalation patients had received checkpoint inhibitors. Partial responses occurred in three dose-escalation patients, of whom one had hepatocellular carcinoma and two had cutaneous melanoma. The point of sequencing TCRbeta in the periphery was to test whether ivuxolimab changed TCR sequence diversity and drove clonal T-cell expansion. The monotherapy dose-escalation portion (N ≈ 52 patients) of the phase I ivuxolimab trial is reported in the paper. Beyond this particular receptor, the publication reports: At doses of 0.1 to 3.0 mg/kg, clonal expansion of both CD4+ and CD8+ T cells in blood was seen between baseline and week 6. The antigen specificity of the peripheral T cells that underwent clonal expansion was not determined. Low levels of normalized T-cell clonal expansion were also seen in some patients who did not respond. Partial responders in the 0.1-3.0 mg/kg groups had among the lowest normalized peripheral clonal expansion, especially among CD8+ T cells. After ivuxolimab, expanded clones were on average more numerous among CD8+ T cells than among CD4+ T cells.

In regard to this clone: Its antigen is not yet known. Base qualities are not provided; no much larger clone lies one nucleotide away.

Patients with autoimmune disease history or receiving systemic immunosuppression were excluded from the trial. Peripheral blood for TCR sequencing was drawn from every dose cohort at baseline, at cycle 4 day 1 and at cycle 7 day 1. Samples came from an open-label, multicenter, first-in-human phase I dose-escalation trial of ivuxolimab. The trial enrolled adults with locally advanced or metastatic head and neck squamous cell, hepatocellular, melanoma or renal cell carcinoma. Before TCR sequencing, CD4+ T cells and CD8+ T cells from peripheral blood were sorted into separate populations. The CDR3 numbers 17 residues from cysteine through phenylalanine. This entry keeps only the CDR3 DNA: 51 bases, framed from base 1. To sequence the TCRbeta CDR3 region, genomic DNA was isolated from the sorted cells. The immunoSEQ Assay was used to sequence the TCRbeta CDR3 regions. TCRdb's version of the immuneACCESS table is confined to in-frame rearrangements and falls short of the full clone set. An unresolved V gene accounts for under half of the shortfall where checked; the remainder is of unknown origin. This sample has fewer than 45,000 clones in its table, and over 80% of those were observed once. The ten top clones hold 4.5% to 6% of the sample.

The TCR sequence derives from an adult with an advanced solid tumor such as melanoma, head and neck, liver or kidney cancer. The sequences come from CD4+ or CD8+ T cells sorted from blood, collected in a trial of the OX40 agonist ivuxolimab. The sequence is built from TRBV21-1 and TRBJ2-2; no check of the table's D call, TRBD1, against the DNA was made. TRBV21-1 is tagged as a pseudogene. The CDR3 amino acid sequence is: CASSKRGDRGDTGELFF. The nucleotide sequence is given as TGTGCCAGCAGCAAAAGAGGAGACAGGGGTGACACCGGGGAGCTGTTTTTT.